This section outlines one T cell receptor (beta chain) sequence together with its context. CDR1 is MNHEY, CDR2 SVGEGT, per germline. CDR3 size: 15 residues. J lost 3 bases, V lost 0 bases, and 3 bases had no gene match. The data are from a study of blood T cell repertoires in COVID-19. Study-level background: COVID-19 samples collected from the United States, Italy and Spain covered acute and convalescent phases. Nucleic acid was either cDNA or gDNA, and it came from T cells, B-cell-depleted T cells, or PBMCs.

In the original analysis: Nucleated cell counts were estimated from reference gene primer amplification. Data came from immunoSEQ multiplex PCR; TCRdb stores just in-frame clones and leaves some out. That table supplies the V and J calls and clone size; D and trimming were determined from the DNA. The repertoire has 86,000 or so clones, approximately 82% of them found once; the top ten carry about 1.2%. The rearrangement links TRBV6-2 or TRBV6-3 to TRBJ2-3, with TRBD1 matching over 7 bases. Sequenced input: peripheral blood. The source of this sequence is a woman of 80 years or more with acute or convalescent COVID-19. CDR3 protein: CASSYSGGATDTQYF. The CDR3 DNA reads TGTGCCAGCAGTTACTCAGGGGGCGCGACAGATACGCAGTATTTT.